This T cell receptor (beta chain) was sequenced for a study of T-cell memory formation after mild COVID-19. Notes on the study in general: The study found contracting CD4+ clones mainly in CM and EM and contracting CD8+ clones in EMRA. Pre-infection memory already had some responding clones, implying cross-reactive memory joined.

V lost 3 bases, J lost 3 bases, and 8 bases lay in between. The length of the CDR3 is 13 residues. From the 5' RACE reads, TCRdb called clonotypes with MiXCR, one entry per CDR3 protein. The sample lists approximately 150,000 distinct CDR3 sequences; 13% were seen once. In the case of this clonotype: The target antigen is unknown.

This sequence originates from a young man who had mild COVID-19 (a few samples of this study predate the infection). Cell type and time point are not known. Sequencing was performed on PBMCs or a T cell subset sorted from them (not recorded which). The V gene is TRBV12-3 or TRBV12-4, the J gene TRBJ2-5; D is uncertain. CDR3 protein: CASSLRPEETQYF. CDR3 nucleotide sequence: TGTGCCAGCAGTTTGAGGCCTGAAGAGACCCAGTACTTC.